One sample yielded the 9 T cell receptor beta chains listed below, sequenced in a study of T cells in Graves' hyperthyroidism and ophthalmopathy. Template material for amplifying TCR beta CDR3 regions consisted of RNA transcripts. An initial round of RT-PCR targeting the TCR CDR3 relied on the HTBI primer set. Each CDR3 protein gets one entry after TCRdb re-called the multiplex PCR reads with MiXCR. The profile shows around 340,000 distinct CDR3 sequences, approximately 15% of them singletons. Material: blood. These receptors were taken from a man aged 25-40 years with Graves' hyperthyroidism.

The sample holds a few counts of this clonotype. A junction boundary mismatches the germline segment, possibly from a read error. V usage is TRBV28 and J usage is TRBJ2-7; the D is unclear. The CDR3 is 14 residues long. Germline assignment: CDR1 MDHEN and CDR2 SYDVKM. The CDR3 DNA follows: TGTGCCAGCGGTTTTCCGGGTGTTACCTACGAGCAGTACTTC. Translation gives CASGFPGVTYEQYF.

This clonotype has a count of ten or more. The V call is TRBV5-6, the J call TRBJ2-3; possibly TRBD1 or TRBD2 for D (5 bases each). Trimming took off 4 bases at V and 4 bases at J, with 13 bases between the two ends. CDR1 is SGHDT and CDR2 is YYEEEE in the germline V gene. The CDR3 has 14 amino acids. CDR3 in amino acids: CASSPGAFPDTQYF. CDR3 nucleotides: TGTGCCAGCAGCCCCGGGGCCTTCCCAGATACGCAGTATTTT.

This clonotype appeared many times. V is TRBV2 and J is TRBJ2-2, with 12 bases aligning to TRBD2. Germline CDR1 reads SNHLY; CDR2 reads FYNNEI. CDR3 length: 15 amino acids. V lost 6 bases to trimming and J lost 7 bases; unmatched junction nucleotides: 6. The CDR3 loop is CASRRLAGDVGELFF. The CDR3 region has the DNA TGTGCCAGCAGGAGACTAGCGGGAGATGTCGGGGAGCTGTTTTTT.

This clonotype was detected ten times or more. V and J are TRBV7-9 and TRBJ2-3; D gene unclear. The V gene's germline CDR1 is SEHNR and CDR2 FQNEAQ (reference sequence). V was cut by 3 bases and J by 6 bases, with 4 bases left in between. The CDR3 has 11 residues. The CDR3 coding sequence is TGTGCCAGCAGCTTGGAGGATACGCAGTATTTT. It translates to CASSLEDTQYF.

Many counts were recorded for this clonotype. V gene TRBV2 combines with J gene TRBJ2-3; no clear D gene. Germline V gives CDR1 SNHLY, CDR2 FYNNEI. V lost 8 bases and J lost 0, with 6 bases in between. The CDR3 spans 12 residues. The chain's CDR3 is CASVSSTDTQYF. The CDR3 DNA follows: TGTGCCAGCGTCAGCAGCACAGATACGCAGTATTTT. Full variable domain (outside the CDR3, taken from reference TRBV2 and TRBJ2-3): EPEVTQTPSHQVTQMGQEVILRCVPISNHLYFYWYRQILGQKVEFLVSFYNNEISEKSEIFDDQFSVERPDGSNFTLKIRSTKLEDSAMYFCASVSSTDTQYFGPGTRLTVL.

This clonotype was observed many times. This rearrangement joins TRBV20-1 to TRBJ2-5; D possibly corresponds to TRBD2 (5 bases). V lost 1 base to trimming and J lost 1 base, with 10 bases between them. The V gene's germline CDR1 is DFQATT and CDR2 SNEGSKA (reference sequence). This CDR3 spans 14 amino acids. In DNA, the CDR3 is TGCAGTGCTAGAGCCGGAGCGGCCCAAGAGACCCAGTACTTC. This gives the protein CSARAGAAQETQYF.

This clonotype was recorded a few times. The V call is TRBV20-1, the J call TRBJ1-2; 7 bases are a match to TRBD1. V was clipped by 0 bases and J by 8 bases; unmatched bases: 15. CDR3 size: 16 residues. CDR1 DFQATT and CDR2 SNEGSKA come from the germline V gene (reference sequence). This CDR3 reads CSARDRLQGTSKGYTF. CDR3 sequence (DNA): TGCAGTGCTAGAGATCGCCTACAGGGGACTTCGAAAGGCTACACCTTC.

Ten or more counts support this clonotype. The chain employs TRBV19 and TRBJ2-7; 8 bases are a match to TRBD2. The CDR3 spans 17 residues. The J segment lost 0 bases and the V segment lost 2 bases, leaving 9 bases of the junction unmatched. Germline assignment: CDR1 LNHDA and CDR2 SQIVND (reference sequence). CDR3 region: CASSIRVVAGSSYEQYF. CDR3 coding DNA: TGTGCCAGTAGTATAAGGGTCGTAGCGGGAAGCTCCTACGAGCAGTACTTC.

This chain joins TRBV6-1 and TRBJ1-6; 7 bases match TRBD1. The CDR3 is 17 residues long. V lost 5 bases to trimming and J lost 7 bases; unmatched junction nucleotides: 14. CDR1 is MNHNS, CDR2 SASEGT, per germline. The CDR3 is CASSRTPPGQANSPLHF. The CDR3 coding sequence is TGTGCCAGCAGTCGAACCCCCCCAGGACAGGCCAATTCACCCCTCCACTTT.